The 20 T cell receptor beta chains in this list originate from one sample, sequenced in a study of T cell clones after liver transplantation. The data were produced by immunoSEQ multiplex PCR, yet TCRdb's version contains in-frame clones alone and is incomplete. Here the sample spans roughly 70,000 clones, about 80% being singletons. Source: CD4+ T cells from blood, taken before liver transplant. These receptors were obtained from a human donor who received a liver transplant.

This clone appeared a few times. The chain links TRBV7-2 to TRBJ2-5; the match to TRBD1 covers 7 bases. The trim removed 5 bases at V and 5 bases at J, leaving 14 bases unmatched. Germline CDR1 is SGHTA and CDR2 is FQGNSA. CDR3 length equals 16 residues. Here the CDR3 reads CASSPTRGPQGETQYF. The DNA for the CDR3 is TGTGCCAGCAGCCCAACGAGGGGGCCGCAAGGGGAGACCCAGTACTTC.

The chain uses TRBV18 and TRBJ1-1; D not resolved. Trimming shortened V by 2 bases and J by 1 base, and 8 bases separated the two germline ends. The CDR3 length is 14 residues. Germline V gene lookup returns CDR1 KGHSH and CDR2 LQKENI. The CDR3 sequence: CASSPMIQNTEAFF. CDR3 DNA sequence: TGTGCCAGCTCACCAATGATTCAGAACACTGAAGCTTTCTTT.

The rearrangement joins TRBV5-1 to TRBJ1-1, with D possibly matching TRBD1 (5 bases). V was trimmed by 4 bases and J by 8 bases, leaving 12 bases between them. CDR1 SGHRS and CDR2 YFSETQ come from the germline V gene. The CDR3 consists of 12 residues. CDR3 protein: CASSVDGQEAFF. CDR3 in DNA: TGCGCCAGCAGCGTGGACGGACAAGAAGCTTTCTTT. The complete variable domain, with remaining parts taken from reference TRBV5-1 and TRBJ1-1, reads KAGVTQTPRYLIKTRGQQVTLSCSPISGHRSVSWYQQTPGQGLQFLFEYFSETQRNKGNFPGRFSGRQFSNSRSEMNVSTLELGDSALYLCASSVDGQEAFFGQGTRLTVV.

V is TRBV6-5 and J is TRBJ2-7; D uncertain. The CDR3 covers 13 residues. V dropped 6 bases and J dropped 0 bases, with 9 bases sitting between them. CDR1 is MNHEY, CDR2 SVGAGI, per germline. CDR3: CASRAVYSYEQYF. The CDR3 coding sequence is TGTGCCAGCAGGGCCGTTTACTCCTACGAGCAGTACTTC.

J is TRBJ2-7 and V is TRBV27; TRBD1 matches 7 bases. Germline assignment: CDR1 MNHEY and CDR2 SMNVEV (reference sequence). J was trimmed by 5 bases and V by 1 base; bases with no gene match: 14. The CDR3 extends over 17 amino acids. As DNA, the CDR3 is TGTGCCAGCAGTTTATTTTACGACCCCTGGACAGGTAACGAGCAGTACTTC. This sequence encodes CASSLFYDPWTGNEQYF.

The chain combines TRBV6-6 with TRBJ2-6; D is possibly TRBD2 (7 bases). The CDR3 totals 16 residues. Germline values: CDR1 MNHNY, CDR2 SVGAGI (reference sequence). V shed 2 bases and J shed 2 bases, with 10 bases lying between them. The CDR3 coding sequence is TGTGCCAGCAGTTACACGGGGGGCGCTGGGGCCAACGTCCTGACTTTC. It yields the protein CASSYTGGAGANVLTF.

The chain couples TRBV5-1 to TRBJ2-7; 9 nucleotides align to TRBD1. The CDR3 has 22 amino acids. V lost 1 base to trimming and J lost 2 bases; unmatched junction nucleotides: 25. Germline assignment: CDR1 SGHRS and CDR2 YFSETQ. The DNA for the CDR3 is TGCGCCAGCAGCTTGAGGCCCTCTGCCGGGACAGGGTCAGGGTCGGCGACCTACGAGCAGTACTTC. Encoded protein: CASSLRPSAGTGSGSATYEQYF.

The chain has TRBV25-1 and TRBJ1-1; D may be TRBD1 (5 bases). Germline V CDR1 and CDR2: MGHDK, SYGVNS. V was trimmed by 6 bases and J by 5 bases, leaving 16 bases between them. CDR3 size: 14 residues. CDR3 residues: CASRYGGAGTEAFF. In DNA, the CDR3 is TGTGCCAGCAGGTACGGGGGTGCGGGGACTGAAGCTTTCTTT.

CDR3 amino acids: CASTGTGNYGYTF. CDR3 nucleotides: TGTGCCAGCACCGGGACAGGGAACTATGGCTACACCTTC. The J gene is TRBJ1-2, the V gene TRBV11-2, with 9 nucleotides matching TRBD1. Germline CDR1 reads SGHAT; CDR2 reads FQNNGV. With V trimmed by 7 bases and J by 2 bases, 2 bases remained unmatched. The CDR3 extends over 13 amino acids.

The V call is TRBV27, the J call TRBJ1-2; no clear D. The CDR3 spans 15 residues. V was shortened by 3 bases and J by 2 bases, with 13 bases between the two germline ends. The germline V gene has CDR1 MNHEY and CDR2 SMNVEV (reference sequence). CDR3 nucleotides: TGTGCCAGCAGTTTCGCGCTCCCCGGAAACTATGGCTACACCTTC. Translating gives CASSFALPGNYGYTF.

V gene TRBV29-1 combines with J gene TRBJ2-2, with TRBD2 matching over 8 bases. Germline-derived CDR1 and CDR2 are SQVTM and ANQGSEA. The CDR3 runs to 15 residues. V shed 4 bases, J shed 4 bases, and the junction held 8 bases outside the gene matches. The CDR3 coding sequence is TGCAGCGTTGGGCCCCCTAGCGGGCGCACCGGGGAGCTGTTTTTT. Translating gives CSVGPPSGRTGELFF.

The chain uses TRBV19 and TRBJ2-2; no definite D call. Germline CDR1 and CDR2: LNHDA and SQIVND (reference sequence). The CDR3 runs to 14 residues. V shed 5 bases and J shed 1 base, with 8 bases lying between them. The CDR3 DNA follows: TGTGCCAGTAGTCGGACGGTGAACACCGGGGAGCTGTTTTTT. Protein: CASSRTVNTGELFF.

The chain is built from TRBV7-8 and TRBJ2-1; TRBD1 matches at 9 bases. From germline, CDR1 is SGHVS and CDR2 FQNEAQ. The CDR3 contains 13 residues. V gave up 5 bases and J gave up 5 bases; unmatched junction bases: 1. CDR3 protein: CASSRDRDNEQFF. In nucleotides, the CDR3 is TGTGCCAGCAGCAGGGACAGGGACAATGAGCAGTTCTTC. The full variable domain, in which reference TRBV7-8 and TRBJ2-1 provide the parts outside the CDR3, is GAGVSQSPRYKVAKRGQDVALRCDPISGHVSLFWYQQALGQGPEFLTYFQNEAQLDKSGLPSDRFFAERPEGSVSTLKIQRTQQEDSAVYLCASSRDRDNEQFFGPGTRLTVL.

The chain employs TRBV6-5 and TRBJ2-7; D remains unclear. The CDR3 sequence is 12 residues long. Germline V gene data show CDR1 as MNHEY and CDR2 as SVGAGI. The V gene lost 6 bases and the J gene lost 4 bases, with 10 bases spanning the gap. The CDR3 DNA reads TGTGCCAGCAGCCCCAAGCCGTACGAGCAGTACTTC. Its protein product is CASSPKPYEQYF.

This chain joins TRBV25-1 and TRBJ1-3; 10 bases fit TRBD1. V shed 6 bases, J shed 3 bases, and the junction held 11 bases outside the gene matches. Germline values: CDR1 MGHDK, CDR2 SYGVNS. The CDR3 runs 17 residues. The DNA of the CDR3 is TGTGCCAGCAGCGCGGGACAGGGGTATTATGGTGGAAACACCATATATTTT. Translation: CASSAGQGYYGGNTIYF.

J is TRBJ2-1 and V is TRBV11-2, with TRBD2 matching over 9 bases. Per germline, CDR1 SGHAT and CDR2 FQNNGV. CDR3 length: 14 amino acids. J gave up 3 bases and V 5 bases, and 2 bases lay outside the gene matches. The CDR3 sequence is CASSLSGSYNEQFF. The CDR3 DNA reads TGTGCCAGCAGCCTTAGCGGGAGCTACAATGAGCAGTTCTTC.

This sequence joins TRBV9 and TRBJ2-1; 7 nucleotides line up with TRBD2. The CDR3 extends over 16 amino acids. Trimming removed 5 bases from V and 6 bases from J; junction bases left unmatched: 14. Germline lookup yields CDR1 SGDLS and CDR2 YYNGEE. CDR3 sequence reads: CASSAEPGLTGNEQFF. The CDR3 DNA follows: TGTGCCAGCAGTGCCGAACCGGGACTAACTGGCAATGAGCAGTTCTTC.

This chain uses TRBV4-1 with TRBJ2-1, with 8 bases matching TRBD2. This CDR3 is built from 15 residues. V lost 4 bases and J lost 1; bases outside the gene matches: 3. Germline-derived CDR1 and CDR2 are MGHRA and YSYEKL. DNA for the CDR3: TGCGCCAGCAGCCTACGGGGGGGGTCCTACAATGAGCAGTTCTTC. Translated, it gives CASSLRGGSYNEQFF.

V usage is TRBV28 and J usage is TRBJ1-2; D may be TRBD1 (5 bases). Trimming shortened V by 1 base and J by 7 bases, and 22 bases separated the two germline ends. CDR3 length equals 17 residues. Germline CDR1 is MDHEN and CDR2 is SYDVKM. The CDR3 reads CASSLSTLLDSGAGYTF. The DNA of the CDR3 is TGTGCCAGCAGTTTATCCACCCTCTTAGACAGTGGGGCTGGCTACACCTTC.

This clone was counted a few times. The chain carries TRBV7-3 and TRBJ2-7; unclear D gene. The CDR3 consists of 14 residues. Trimming shortened V by 5 bases and J by 0 bases, and 11 bases separated the two germline ends. The V gene's germline CDR1 is SGHTA and CDR2 FQGTGA. CDR3 in DNA: TGTGCCAGCAGCCCCACGACGGGCTCCTACGAGCAGTACTTC. Protein sequence: CASSPTTGSYEQYF.